The following is a T cell receptor beta chain sequence with its context. Its target is not known. Naive CD8 cells, CD45RO-negative and positively selected for CCR7, excluded terminally differentiated effector memory CD45RA+ cells. The table came from immunoSEQ multiplex PCR; TCRdb's copy has only in-frame clones and leaves some out. The sample consists of about 2 million clones, around 96% of them appearing once. The data originate from a study of shared clonotypes between healthy human individuals. For the study at large: With ages of 18 to 49, the donors were a couple of women and three men.

Study-level points and caveats: Generation of non-shared clonotypes was less probable than generation of clonotypes shared by all four donors. Estimated richness was generally greater in naive than memory subsets.

This CDR3 region has 17 residues. CDR1 and CDR2 from the germline V gene are PRHDT and FYEKMQ (reference sequence). The ends lost 5 bases at V and 9 bases at J; junction bases unmatched: 16. This clonotype originated in a man aged 18 to 29 in good health. Sequencing was carried out using naive CD8+ T cells sorted from blood. The chain employs TRBV13 and TRBJ1-6; the match to TRBD1 covers 7 bases. The CDR3 DNA sequence: TGTGCCAGCAGCCATACTAAGTCGACAGGGTCGGGTTCACCCCTCCACTTT. Translated, it gives CASSHTKSTGSGSPLHF.